These 11 T cell receptor beta chains share one sample of origin, sequenced in a study of blood T cells in healthy people across ages. The use of a sample-barcoded 5' primer and a J-beta primer mix characterized a second PCR of roughly 7 to 11 cycles. TCRdb analysed the 5' RACE reads with MiXCR anew, one entry per CDR3 protein. The data contain 550,000 to 800,000 distinct CDR3 sequences, around 21% of them singletons. The sample taken for sequencing was blood. These receptors were taken from a man between 65 and 85 years old in good health.

This clonotype was seen at least ten times. The rearrangement links TRBV7-2 to TRBJ2-5; D remains ambiguous. Trimming left V 5 bases short and J 2 bases short, with 12 bases between. The CDR3 extends over 14 amino acids. In germline, CDR1 is SGHTA, CDR2 FQGNSA. CDR3 DNA: TGTGCCAGCAGCCTTAGACTCGCTCAAGAGACCCAGTACTTC. It translates to CASSLRLAQETQYF.

This rearrangement joins TRBV5-1 to TRBJ2-5; no definite D call. The CDR3 covers 17 residues. Deletions cut 1 base from V and 1 base from J, with 17 bases between. CDR1 and CDR2 (germline): SGHRS, YFSETQ. CDR3 nucleotides: TGCGCCAGCAGCTTGTTAGAGAACACTCGAGCCCAAGAGACCCAGTACTTC. It codes for CASSLLENTRAQETQYF.

In DNA, the CDR3 is TGTGCCAGCAGTGAAGCGAAGGGGGACTATGGCTACACCTTC. Translated, it gives CASSEAKGDYGYTF. This chain links TRBV6-1 with TRBJ1-2; TRBD1 might be the D (6 bases). This CDR3 has 14 residues. The germline gives CDR1 MNHNS, CDR2 SASEGT. Trimming cost V 0 bases and J 3 bases, with 8 bases left between them.

CDR3 bases: TGTGCCAGCAGCCCGAGGGGTGAGGGCCAAGAGACCCAGTACTTC. Translated: CASSPRGEGQETQYF. This sequence joins TRBV9 and TRBJ2-5; D is tentatively TRBD1 or TRBD2 (5 bases each). The CDR3 consists of 15 residues. The V gene lost 4 bases and the J gene lost 1 base, with 14 bases spanning the gap. The germline gives CDR1 SGDLS, CDR2 YYNGEE.

This clonotype was picked up a small number of times. This chain links TRBV9 with TRBJ1-2; perhaps TRBD1 as D (6 bases). V dropped 3 bases and J dropped 6 bases, with 18 bases sitting between them. CDR1 is SGDLS and CDR2 is YYNGEE in the germline V gene. CDR3 length: 15 residues. CDR3 loop: CASSAPHKGGNGYTF. The CDR3, as DNA: TGTGCCAGCAGCGCCCCCCATAAAGGGGGGAATGGCTACACCTTC. The entire variable domain, with the rest obtained from reference TRBV9 and TRBJ1-2, is as follows: DSGVTQTPKHLITATGQRVTLRCSPRSGDLSVYWYQQSLDQGLQFLIQYYNGEERAKGNILERFSAQQFPDLHSELNLSSLELGDSALYFCASSAPHKGGNGYTFGSGTRLTVV.

Comments on this clonotype: One end of the junction fails to match germline, which may point to a read error. The chain uses TRBV7-3 and TRBJ1-1, with a weak D call TRBD1 (5 bases). There are 15 residues in the CDR3. The germline gives CDR1 SGHTA, CDR2 FQGTGA. The CDR3 reads CASNLLGDRATEAFF. In nucleotides, the CDR3 is TGTGCCAGCAACTTATTAGGGGATAGGGCCACTGAAGCTTTCTTT.

Only a few counts were recorded for this clonotype. The V call is TRBV9, the J call TRBJ2-3; 10 bases fit TRBD2. CDR1 is SGDLS, CDR2 YYNGEE, per germline. Germline trimming cut 4 bases from V and 6 bases from J; bases unmatched to any gene: 14. The CDR3 runs 17 residues. The CDR3 DNA is TGTGCCAGCAGCCCCCTCCCAGCGGGGGGGCCTACGGATACGCAGTATTTT. Protein product: CASSPLPAGGPTDTQYF.

This clonotype appeared once. V usage is TRBV7-8 and J usage is TRBJ1-6; TRBD1 agrees at 7 bases. V lost 5 bases and J lost 10; bases outside the gene matches: 14. There are 16 residues in the CDR3. Per germline, CDR1 SGHVS and CDR2 FQNEAQ. CDR3 sequence (DNA): TGTGCCAGCAGCAAGGGGGCCTCGGTGGTCGGGTCACCCCTCCACTTT. Translated: CASSKGASVVGSPLHF.

This clonotype was seen a few times. This chain uses TRBV5-1 with TRBJ1-3, with D maybe TRBD1 (6 bases). Looked up from germline, CDR1 is SGHRS and CDR2 is YFSETQ. V lost 4 bases and J lost 2, with 13 bases in between. This CDR3 is 15 amino acids long. The CDR3 nucleotides are TGCGCCAGCAGCCTCACAGGGAATCCTGGAAACACCATATATTTT. This translates into CASSLTGNPGNTIYF.

This clonotype was seen a handful of times. This rearrangement joins TRBV2 to TRBJ2-3; TRBD2 is a possible D gene (5 bases). The germline CDR1 and CDR2 sequences are SNHLY and FYNNEI. The V and J ends lost 1 base and 6 bases respectively, with 8 bases between them. CDR3 size: 13 residues. The CDR3, as DNA: TGTGCCAGCAGTGAAGGGGAGTGGGATACGCAGTATTTT. Protein product: CASSEGEWDTQYF.

The chain carries TRBV14 and TRBJ2-5, with D tentatively TRBD1 (5 bases). The germline gives CDR1 SGHDN, CDR2 FVKESK. This CDR3 contains 16 residues. V lost 1 base and J 1 base, leaving 13 bases between the germline ends. CDR3 nucleotides: TGTGCCAGCAGCCAAGGGAGCAGGGCACTCCAAGAGACCCAGTACTTC. Its protein is CASSQGSRALQETQYF.